These 9 T cell receptor beta chains originate from one sample sequenced in a study of beta chain features in type 1 diabetes. Since all of the isolated RNA was reverse transcribed, expressed TCRB transcripts were what got sequenced. The table came from immunoSEQ multiplex PCR; TCRdb's copy has only in-frame clones and leaves some out. Of 900,000 or so clones in the sample, around a sixth are singletons; the top ten hold around 0.02%. Sequenced input: naive CD4+ T cells from blood. These receptors were taken from a woman aged 18-35 years in good health.

This chain links TRBV6-5 with TRBJ2-7; D is perhaps TRBD1 or TRBD2 (6 bases each). Germline CDR1 and CDR2: MNHEY and SVGAGI. Trimming removed 0 bases from V and 2 bases from J, with 14 bases in between. The CDR3 runs 16 residues. In DNA form, the CDR3 reads TGTGCCAGCAGTTACTCGGCGGGACACTACCCCTACGAGCAGTACTTC. Its protein product is CASSYSAGHYPYEQYF.

The chain links TRBV10-3 to TRBJ2-4; TRBD2 matches at 7 bases. This CDR3 contains 17 residues. V dropped 8 bases and J dropped 3; count of bases not matched to a gene: 16. CDR1 and CDR2 from the germline V gene are ENHRY and SYGVKD. The CDR3 here is CAIGGPSGTFDKNIQYF. The CDR3 DNA reads TGTGCCATCGGGGGTCCGAGCGGGACCTTCGACAAAAACATTCAGTACTTC.

The rearrangement joins TRBV7-3 to TRBJ2-5; TRBD1 agrees at 9 bases. J lost 3 bases, V lost 5 bases, and 1 base had no gene match. CDR3 size: 13 residues. Germline V gives CDR1 SGHTA, CDR2 FQGTGA. The CDR3 DNA sequence: TGTGCCAGCAGCCGGGACAGGGAAGAGACCCAGTACTTC. Translation: CASSRDREETQYF.

This clone has a handful of counts. The chain combines TRBV6-5 with TRBJ2-7; 11 bases line up with TRBD2. J lost 7 bases, V lost 8 bases, and 7 bases had no gene match. The CDR3 spans 13 residues. The germline V gene encodes CDR1 MNHEY and CDR2 SVGAGI. The CDR3 DNA sequence: TGTGCCAGCGGAACTAGCGGGAGTGGTGAGCAGTACTTC. Encoded protein: CASGTSGSGEQYF.

The chain carries TRBV13 and TRBJ2-1, with no clear D. V gave up 6 bases and J gave up 0 bases, with 18 bases separating them. This CDR3 spans 17 amino acids. From germline, CDR1 is PRHDT and CDR2 FYEKMQ (reference sequence). CDR3 loop: CASRPLFPLSSYNEQFF. In DNA form, the CDR3 reads TGTGCCAGCAGGCCCCTCTTCCCTCTAAGCTCCTACAATGAGCAGTTCTTC.

The chain employs TRBV7-9 and TRBJ2-5, with 11 bases aligning to TRBD2. Germline V gene sequence: CDR1 SEHNR, CDR2 FQNEAQ (reference sequence). This CDR3 spans 15 amino acids. V gave up 7 bases and J gave up 1 base; unmatched junction bases: 5. The CDR3 sequence is CASKRTSGPQETQYF. The DNA of the CDR3 is TGTGCCAGCAAGAGGACTAGCGGGCCCCAAGAGACCCAGTACTTC. The whole variable domain, filled in from reference TRBV7-9 and TRBJ2-5, reads DTGVSQNPRHKITKRGQNVTFRCDPISEHNRLYWYRQTLGQGPEFLTYFQNEAQLEKSRLLSDRFSAERPKGSFSTLEIQRTEQGDSAMYLCASKRTSGPQETQYFGPGTRLLVL.

This rearrangement joins TRBV7-2 to TRBJ2-2, with a possible D match to TRBD1 (7 bases). CDR1 and CDR2 (germline): SGHTA, FQGNSA. The CDR3 covers 19 residues. Trimming left V 3 bases short and J 7 bases short, with 27 bases between. In DNA form, the CDR3 reads TGTGCCAGCAGCTTGTCCCGGAGGGGGCCGACGTTCACCGGCGGGGAGCTGTTTTTT. Its protein is CASSLSRRGPTFTGGELFF. Looking up the rest from reference TRBV7-2 and TRBJ2-2 gives the full variable domain: GAGVSQSPSNKVTEKGKDVELRCDPISGHTALYWYRQSLGQGLEFLIYFQGNSAPDKSGLPSDRFSAERTGGSVSTLTIQRTQQEDSAVYLCASSLSRRGPTFTGGELFFGEGSRLTVL.

The gene calls are TRBV18 and TRBJ2-1; TRBD2 matches 9 bases. Germline V gene sequence: CDR1 KGHSH, CDR2 LQKENI. Trimming removed 1 base from V and 7 bases from J; junction bases left unmatched: 5. The CDR3 length is 15 residues. The CDR3 nucleotides are TGTGCCAGCTCACCACTCCTAGCGGGATTAAATGAGCAGTTCTTC. It specifies CASSPLLAGLNEQFF. Full variable domain (rest looked up from reference TRBV18 and TRBJ2-1): NAGVMQNPRHLVRRRGQEARLRCSPMKGHSHVYWYRQLPEEGLKFMVYLQKENIIDESGMPKERFSAEFPKEGPSILRIQQVVRGDSAAYFCASSPLLAGLNEQFFGPGTRLTVL.

This clone has just a few counts. This rearrangement joins TRBV7-2 to TRBJ2-1, with 12 bases fitting TRBD2. Germline V CDR1 and CDR2: SGHTA, FQGNSA. With 2 bases clipped from V and 8 bases from J, the junction kept 1 base outside the gene matches. This CDR3 has 14 amino acids. The CDR3 is CASSLSSGRDEQFF. CDR3 in DNA: TGTGCCAGCAGCTTATCTAGCGGGAGGGATGAGCAGTTCTTC.